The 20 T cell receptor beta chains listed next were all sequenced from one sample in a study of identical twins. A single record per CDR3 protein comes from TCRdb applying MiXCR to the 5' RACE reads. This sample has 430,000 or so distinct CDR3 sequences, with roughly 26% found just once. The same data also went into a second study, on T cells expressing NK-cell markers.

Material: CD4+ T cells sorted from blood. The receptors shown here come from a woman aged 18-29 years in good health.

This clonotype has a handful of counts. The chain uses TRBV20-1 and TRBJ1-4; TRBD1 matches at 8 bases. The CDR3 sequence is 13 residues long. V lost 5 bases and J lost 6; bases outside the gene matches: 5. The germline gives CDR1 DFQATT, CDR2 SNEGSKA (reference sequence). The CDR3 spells CSAPRQGYEKLFF. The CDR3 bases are TGCAGTGCTCCAAGACAGGGGTATGAAAAACTGTTTTTT.

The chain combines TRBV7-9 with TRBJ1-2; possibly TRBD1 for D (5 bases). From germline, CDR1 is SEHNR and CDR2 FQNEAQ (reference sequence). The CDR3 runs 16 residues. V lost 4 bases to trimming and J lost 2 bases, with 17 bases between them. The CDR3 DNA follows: TGTGCCAGCAGCTCTGGGGAGAACAGGCAAAACTATGGCTACACCTTC. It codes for CASSSGENRQNYGYTF.

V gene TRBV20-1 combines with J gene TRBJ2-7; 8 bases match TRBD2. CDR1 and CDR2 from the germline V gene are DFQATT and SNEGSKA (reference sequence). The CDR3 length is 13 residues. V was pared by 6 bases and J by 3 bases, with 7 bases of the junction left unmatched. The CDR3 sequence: CSARLAGHYEQYF. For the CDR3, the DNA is TGCAGTGCCCGGTTAGCGGGACACTACGAGCAGTACTTC.

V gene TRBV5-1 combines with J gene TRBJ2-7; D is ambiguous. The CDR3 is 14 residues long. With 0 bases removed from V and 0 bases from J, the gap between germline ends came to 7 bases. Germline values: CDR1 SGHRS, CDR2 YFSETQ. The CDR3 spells CASSLDSSSYEQYF. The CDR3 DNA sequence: TGCGCCAGCAGCTTGGACTCGAGCTCCTACGAGCAGTACTTC.

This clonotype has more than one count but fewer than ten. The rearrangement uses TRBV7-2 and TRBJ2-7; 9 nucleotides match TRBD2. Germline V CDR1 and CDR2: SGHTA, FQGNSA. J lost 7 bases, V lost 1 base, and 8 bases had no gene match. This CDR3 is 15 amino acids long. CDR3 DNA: TGTGCCAGCAGCTTAGTTGGATGGCGGGAGGGGGAGCAGTACTTC. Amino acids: CASSLVGWREGEQYF.

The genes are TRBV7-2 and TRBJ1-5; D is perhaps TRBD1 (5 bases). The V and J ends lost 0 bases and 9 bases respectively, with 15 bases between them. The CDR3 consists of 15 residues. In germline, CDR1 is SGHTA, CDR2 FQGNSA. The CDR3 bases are TGTGCCAGCAGCTTAGCGTATGGGGAGGGGAGGCCCCAGCATTTT. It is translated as CASSLAYGEGRPQHF.

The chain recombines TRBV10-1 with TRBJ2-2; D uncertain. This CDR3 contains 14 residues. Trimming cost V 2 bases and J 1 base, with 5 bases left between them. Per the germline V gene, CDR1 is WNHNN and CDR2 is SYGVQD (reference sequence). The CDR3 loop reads CASSEGQNTGELFF. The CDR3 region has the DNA TGCGCCAGCAGTGAGGGCCAGAACACCGGGGAGCTGTTTTTT.

Here the CDR3 reads CASSTGLAGSGGQFF. The CDR3 nucleotides read TGTGCCAGTAGTACGGGACTAGCGGGGAGTGGGGGGCAGTTCTTC. V gene TRBV19 combines with J gene TRBJ2-1; 13 bases fit TRBD2. V shed 4 bases and J 12 bases; nucleotides not matched to a gene: 9. The germline V gene has CDR1 LNHDA and CDR2 SQIVND (reference sequence). CDR3 size: 15 residues.

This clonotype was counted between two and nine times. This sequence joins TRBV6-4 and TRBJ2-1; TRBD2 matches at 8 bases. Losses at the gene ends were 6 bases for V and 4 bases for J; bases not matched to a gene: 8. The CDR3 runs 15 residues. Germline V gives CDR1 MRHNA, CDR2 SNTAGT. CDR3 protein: CASRRTSNKYNEQFF. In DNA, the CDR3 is TGTGCCAGCAGAAGGACTAGCAACAAGTACAATGAGCAGTTCTTC.

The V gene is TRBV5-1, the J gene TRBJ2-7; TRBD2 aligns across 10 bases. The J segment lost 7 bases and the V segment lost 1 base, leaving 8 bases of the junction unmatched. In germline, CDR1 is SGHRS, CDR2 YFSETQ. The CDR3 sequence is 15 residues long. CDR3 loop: CASSLFLAGEQEQYF. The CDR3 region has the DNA TGCGCCAGCAGCTTGTTCCTAGCGGGAGAGCAGGAGCAGTACTTC. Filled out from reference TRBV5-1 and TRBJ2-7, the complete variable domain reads KAGVTQTPRYLIKTRGQQVTLSCSPISGHRSVSWYQQTPGQGLQFLFEYFSETQRNKGNFPGRFSGRQFSNSRSEMNVSTLELGDSALYLCASSLFLAGEQEQYFGPGTRLTVT.

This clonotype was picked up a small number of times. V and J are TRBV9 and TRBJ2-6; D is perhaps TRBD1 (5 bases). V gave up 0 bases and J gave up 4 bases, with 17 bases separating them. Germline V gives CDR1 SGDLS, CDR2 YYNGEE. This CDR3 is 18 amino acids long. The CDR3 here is CASSVAWGTSSGANVLTF. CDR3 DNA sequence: TGTGCCAGCAGCGTAGCTTGGGGCACCTCTTCAGGGGCCAACGTCCTGACTTTC.

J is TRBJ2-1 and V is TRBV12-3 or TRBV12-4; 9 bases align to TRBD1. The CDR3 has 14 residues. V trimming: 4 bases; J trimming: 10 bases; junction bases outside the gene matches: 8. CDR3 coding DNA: TGTGCCAGCAGTTCGACAGGGGGTTTGACCGAGCAGTTCTTC. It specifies CASSSTGGLTEQFF.

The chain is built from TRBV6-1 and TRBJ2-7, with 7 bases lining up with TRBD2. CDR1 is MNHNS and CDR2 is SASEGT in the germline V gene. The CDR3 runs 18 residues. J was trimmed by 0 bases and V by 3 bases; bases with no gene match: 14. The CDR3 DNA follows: TGTGCCAGCAGTGATTCCCGAGTGGACGGGAGGAACTCCTACGAGCAGTACTTC. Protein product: CASSDSRVDGRNSYEQYF.

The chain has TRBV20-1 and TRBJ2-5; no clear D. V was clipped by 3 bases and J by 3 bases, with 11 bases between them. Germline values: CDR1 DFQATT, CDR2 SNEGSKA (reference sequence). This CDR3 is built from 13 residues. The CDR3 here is CSASGVPKETQYF. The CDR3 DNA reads TGCAGTGCTAGTGGGGTACCTAAAGAGACCCAGTACTTC.

CDR3 residues: CASSLTRTSYGYTF. In DNA form, the CDR3 reads TGTGCCAGCAGCTTAACCAGGACTTCCTATGGCTACACCTTC. The rearrangement uses TRBV5-6 and TRBJ1-2; D unresolved. The CDR3 length is 14 residues. Germline loops: CDR1 SGHDT, CDR2 YYEEEE. V was pared by 2 bases and J by 4 bases, with 12 bases between.

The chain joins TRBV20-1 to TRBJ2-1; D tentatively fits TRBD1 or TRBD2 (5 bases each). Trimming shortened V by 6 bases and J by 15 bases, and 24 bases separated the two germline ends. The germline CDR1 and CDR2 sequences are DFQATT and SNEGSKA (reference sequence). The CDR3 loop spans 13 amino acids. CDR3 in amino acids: CSAKTVRDGLAFF. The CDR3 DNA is TGCAGTGCAAAGACCGTGAGGGACGGGTTGGCGTTCTTC.

Written as DNA, the CDR3 is TGTGCCAGCAGCCTCCCGGGGACCGCCAGTGAGCAGTACTTC. Protein: CASSLPGTASEQYF. This sequence joins TRBV3-1 and TRBJ2-7; D is perhaps TRBD1 or TRBD2 (5 bases each). This CDR3 has 14 amino acids. The germline V gene encodes CDR1 LGHDT and CDR2 YNNKEL (reference sequence). Trimming removed 4 bases from V and 7 bases from J, with 17 bases in between.

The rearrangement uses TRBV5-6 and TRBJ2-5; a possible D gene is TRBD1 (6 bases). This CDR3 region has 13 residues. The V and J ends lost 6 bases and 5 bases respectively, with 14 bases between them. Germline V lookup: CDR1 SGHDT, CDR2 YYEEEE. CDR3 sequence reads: CASNPQGPETQYF. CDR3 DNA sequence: TGTGCCAGCAACCCACAGGGCCCGGAGACCCAGTACTTC.

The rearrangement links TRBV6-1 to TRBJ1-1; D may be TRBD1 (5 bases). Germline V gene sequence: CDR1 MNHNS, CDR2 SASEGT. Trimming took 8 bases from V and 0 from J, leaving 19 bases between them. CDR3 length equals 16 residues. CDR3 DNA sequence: TGTGCCAGCCGCTCCCCGGGGGACCCTCTGAACACTGAAGCTTTCTTT. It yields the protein CASRSPGDPLNTEAFF.

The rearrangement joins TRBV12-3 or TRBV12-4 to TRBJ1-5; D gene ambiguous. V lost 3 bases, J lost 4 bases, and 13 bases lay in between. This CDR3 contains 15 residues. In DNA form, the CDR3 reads TGTGCCAGCAGTTTTGGCGCCTCCCCTAATCAGCCCCAGCATTTT. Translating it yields CASSFGASPNQPQHF.